The text below deals with one TCR beta chain. This CDR3 is built from 16 residues. The J segment lost 2 bases and the V segment lost 5 bases, leaving 11 bases of the junction unmatched. CDR1 is SEHNR and CDR2 is FQNEAQ in the germline V gene (reference sequence). The data originate from a study of blood T cell repertoires in COVID-19. Study context: In each case, the material was cDNA or gDNA derived from T cells, B-cell-depleted T cells, or PBMCs.

Assay used: immunoSEQ multiplex PCR; TCRdb lists only in-frame clones, some missing. The repertoire includes approximately 120,000 clones, roughly 90% of them detected once, and 2.1% sits in the top ten. Sequenced sample: peripheral blood. This sequence was found in a man aged 45-60 years with COVID-19, enrolled during active disease. V usage is TRBV7-9 and J usage is TRBJ1-2; 7 bases line up with TRBD1. The CDR3 nucleotides are TGTGCCAGCAGCACTCGCGTCCTGGGACAGAACTATGGCTACACCTTC. Translated, it gives CASSTRVLGQNYGYTF.